Detailed here is one TCR beta chain. The antigen is undetermined. Authors of the study amplified TCR beta CDR3 regions from RNA transcripts. An initial round of RT-PCR targeting the TCR CDR3 relied on the HTBI primer set. TCRdb fed the multiplex PCR reads into MiXCR, producing one record per CDR3 protein. The sample yields 540,000 or so distinct CDR3 sequences, around 46% seen once. The CDR3 runs 13 residues. Per germline, CDR1 DFQATT and CDR2 SNEGSKA (reference sequence). Uncontrolled infection, other autoimmune disease, pregnancy or lactation disqualified patients from enrolment. Based on clinical symptoms, serum thyroxine and TRAb, thyroid ultrasound and orbital computed tomography, diagnoses were reached. The data belong to a study of T cells in Graves' hyperthyroidism and ophthalmopathy. Study results and caveats: A model built on 13 V-J features separated ophthalmopathy from stable hyperthyroidism.

The sequenced sample was peripheral blood or thyroid tissue (not recorded which). The clonotype comes from an adult woman with Graves' disease, either hyperthyroidism or ophthalmopathy (not recorded which). The chain couples TRBV20-1 to TRBJ1-2; D is possibly TRBD1 (5 bases). CDR3: CSSRAPANYGYTF. The CDR3 bases are TGCAGCAGCAGGGCCCCCGCCAACTATGGCTACACCTTC.